Listed below are T cell receptor beta chains from one sample, sequenced in a study of CD8+ T cells in alopecia areata. Sequencing used immunoSEQ multiplex PCR; TCRdb keeps in-frame clones, though not all of them. In the table there are 90,000 to 100,000 clones, roughly two fifths of which are singletons. Material: CD4+ T cells sorted from blood. The source of these receptors is a human donor with alopecia areata. CDR3s include the opening cysteine and the closing phenylalanine or tryptophan. Fields, in order: J gene, clone size, CDR3 length, D gene, V gene, CDR3 DNA, CDR3 protein. The D gene is left open where the match is weak. Size is stated for part of the rows, as once, few or many counts, or as a class when the clone is expanded.

>TRBJ1-5|.|13|.|TRBV6-1
TGTGCCAGCAGTGACAGATTCAATCAGCCCCAGCATTTT
CASSDRFNQPQHF
>TRBJ1-2|.|13|.|TRBV7-2
TGTGCCAGCAGCTTAGTGGGGGAGGATGGCTACACCTTC
CASSLVGEDGYTF
>TRBJ2-3|.|14|.|TRBV7-2
TGTGCCAGCAGCCCGGGACTTTACACAGATACGCAGTATTTT
CASSPGLYTDTQYF
>TRBJ1-2|.|18|.|TRBV30
TGTGCCTGGAGTGCAATTTATAAACCGGGACCGGGAAACTATGGCTACACCTTC
CAWSAIYKPGPGNYGYTF
>TRBJ1-2|few|15|TRBD1|TRBV7-2
TGTGCCAGCAGCCCGACAGGGGGTATTAACTATGGCTACACCTTC
CASSPTGGINYGYTF
>TRBJ2-3|.|14|.|TRBV7-2
TGTGCCAGCAGCCCGGCTCACAGCACAGATACGCAGTATTTT
CASSPAHSTDTQYF
>TRBJ2-7|once|13|TRBD1|TRBV13
TGTGCCAGCGAGGGACAGGATAACTACGAGCAGTACTTC
CASEGQDNYEQYF
>TRBJ2-2|few|14|.|TRBV11-2
TGTGCCAGCAGCTTAGACCGAGCGCCCGGGGAGCTGTTTTTT
CASSLDRAPGELFF
>TRBJ1-1|few|15|TRBD1|TRBV4-2
TGTGCCAGCAGCCAGGCCGACAGGGAGAAGACTGAAGCTTTCTTT
CASSQADREKTEAFF
>TRBJ2-1|.|14|TRBD1|TRBV23-1
TGCGCCAGCAGTCGCGGACAGGGTGGGAATGAGCAGTTCTTC
CASSRGQGGNEQFF
>TRBJ2-2|.|15|.|TRBV5-1
TGCGCCAGCAGCTTGGGAGGCGCGAACACCGGGGAGCTGTTTTTT
CASSLGGANTGELFF
>TRBJ2-3|many|12|.|TRBV18
TGTGCCAGCTCACCAGCGGCAGATACGCAGTATTTT
CASSPAADTQYF
>TRBJ1-2|.|13|TRBD1|TRBV29-1
TGCAGCGTTGGACAGGGGGCGGACTATGGCTACACCTTC
CSVGQGADYGYTF
>TRBJ1-6|.|14|TRBD1|TRBV7-3
TGTGCCAGCAGCCCAACAGGGGAGGGTTCACCCCTCCACTTT
CASSPTGEGSPLHF
>TRBJ2-3|.|14|.|TRBV28
TGTGCCAGCAGTTTTCCCGAGGGGGCAGATACGCAGTATTTT
CASSFPEGADTQYF
>TRBJ2-7|few|12|.|TRBV6-5
TGTGCCAGCAGTTACTCGAATTACGAGCAGTACTTC
CASSYSNYEQYF
>TRBJ2-7|few|11|.|TRBV29-1
TGCAGCGTTACGGACTCCTACGAGCAGTACTTC
CSVTDSYEQYF